This T cell receptor (beta chain) was obtained from a study of blood T cell repertoires in COVID-19. Some clones are missing from TCRdb's copy, which holds only in-frame ones; the method was immunoSEQ multiplex PCR. The table records approximately 300,000 clones, roughly 85% of them present only once. The CDR3 is made up of 15 amino acids. With 1 base removed from V and 4 bases from J, the gap between germline ends came to 11 bases. Germline V lookup: CDR1 SGHTA, CDR2 FQGNSA. This clone has just one count. The sample was PBMCs or T cells enriched from blood (not recorded which). The clonotype comes from a woman in her twenties or thirties who had been exposed to COVID-19. This rearrangement joins TRBV7-2 to TRBJ1-5; a weak D match, TRBD1 (5 bases). This CDR3 is CASSLVGGENQPQHF. The DNA for the CDR3 is TGTGCCAGCAGCTTAGTTGGGGGGGAAAATCAGCCCCAGCATTTT.